This T cell receptor beta chain was captured by sequencing in a study of cytomegalovirus exposure and HLA in healthy donors. This clone showed up just a few times. Antigen unknown. Overall study results and limits: It was approximately 150 TCR beta chains that were listed as cytomegalovirus-associated.

A multiplex PCR was run with 60 Vbeta primers and 13 Jbeta primers. The protocol was immunoSEQ multiplex PCR, while the TCRdb copy is restricted to in-frame clones and leaves out a portion. The sample includes approximately 150,000 clones, around 80% of them seen just once. This CDR3 is 12 amino acids long. Trimming removed 6 bases at V and 4 bases at J, with 10 bases between. Per germline, CDR1 GTSNPN and CDR2 SVGIG (reference sequence). This chain connects TRBV30 to TRBJ1-3, with a weak D call TRBD1 (6 bases). The sample consisted of PBMCs. The clonotype was recovered from a female donor in good health and CMV-seronegative. In nucleotides, the CDR3 is TGTGCCTGTTACGGACAGGGAAACACCATATATTTT. Translated: CACYGQGNTIYF.